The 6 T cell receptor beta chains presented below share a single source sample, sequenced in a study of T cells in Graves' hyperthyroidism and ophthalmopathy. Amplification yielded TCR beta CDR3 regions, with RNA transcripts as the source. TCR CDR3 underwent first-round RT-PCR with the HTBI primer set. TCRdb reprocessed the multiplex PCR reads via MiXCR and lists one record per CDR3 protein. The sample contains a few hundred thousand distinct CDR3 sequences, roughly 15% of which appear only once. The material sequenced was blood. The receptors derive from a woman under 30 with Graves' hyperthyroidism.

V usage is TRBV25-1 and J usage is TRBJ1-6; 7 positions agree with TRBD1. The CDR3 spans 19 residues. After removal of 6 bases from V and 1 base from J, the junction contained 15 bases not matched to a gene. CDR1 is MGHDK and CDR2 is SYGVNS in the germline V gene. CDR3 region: CASRHCPGQAPSYNSPLHF. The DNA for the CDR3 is TGTGCCAGCAGACATTGCCCCGGACAGGCACCATCCTATAATTCACCCCTCCACTTT.

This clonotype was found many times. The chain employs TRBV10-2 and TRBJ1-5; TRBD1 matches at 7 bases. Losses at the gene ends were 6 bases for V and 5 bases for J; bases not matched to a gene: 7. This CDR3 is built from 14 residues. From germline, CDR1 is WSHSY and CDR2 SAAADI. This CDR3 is CASSPGTVYQPQHF. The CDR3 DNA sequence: TGCGCCAGCAGCCCTGGGACAGTCTATCAGCCCCAGCATTTT.

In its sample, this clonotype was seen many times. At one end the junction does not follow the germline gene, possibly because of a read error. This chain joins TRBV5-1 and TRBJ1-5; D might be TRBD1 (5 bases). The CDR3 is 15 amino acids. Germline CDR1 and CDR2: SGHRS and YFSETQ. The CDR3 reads CASSLAGNSNQPQHF. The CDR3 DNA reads TGTGCCAGCAGTTTGGCAGGGAATAGCAATCAGCCCCAGCATTTT.

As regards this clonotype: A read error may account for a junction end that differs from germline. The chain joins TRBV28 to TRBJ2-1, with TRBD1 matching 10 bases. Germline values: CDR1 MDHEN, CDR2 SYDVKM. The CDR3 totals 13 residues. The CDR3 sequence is CASSLGTGETQFF. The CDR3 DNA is TGCGCCAGCAGCTTGGGGACAGGGGAGACCCAGTTCTTC.

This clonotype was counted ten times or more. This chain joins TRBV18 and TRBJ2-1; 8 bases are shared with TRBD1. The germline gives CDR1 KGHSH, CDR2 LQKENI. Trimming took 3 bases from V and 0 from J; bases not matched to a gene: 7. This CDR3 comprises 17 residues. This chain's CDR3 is CASSPDRGESSYNEQFF. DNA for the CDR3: TGTGCCAGCTCACCCGACAGGGGCGAAAGCTCCTACAATGAGCAGTTCTTC.

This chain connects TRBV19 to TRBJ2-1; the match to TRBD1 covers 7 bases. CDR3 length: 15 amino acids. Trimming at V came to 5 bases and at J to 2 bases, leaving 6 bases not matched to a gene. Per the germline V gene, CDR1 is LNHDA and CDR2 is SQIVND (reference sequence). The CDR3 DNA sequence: TGTGCCAGTAGTCCGGACAGGCGGACCTACAATGAGCAGTTCTTC. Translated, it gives CASSPDRRTYNEQFF.